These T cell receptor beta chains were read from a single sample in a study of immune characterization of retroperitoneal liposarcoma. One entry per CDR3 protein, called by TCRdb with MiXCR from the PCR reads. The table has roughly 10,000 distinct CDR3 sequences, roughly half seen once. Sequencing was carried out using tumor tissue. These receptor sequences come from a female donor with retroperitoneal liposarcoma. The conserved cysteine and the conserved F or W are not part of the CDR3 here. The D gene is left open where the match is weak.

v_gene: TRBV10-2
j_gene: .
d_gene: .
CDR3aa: ASSFTGLETQY

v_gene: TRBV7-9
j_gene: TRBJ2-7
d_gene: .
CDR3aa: ASTPTSYEKY

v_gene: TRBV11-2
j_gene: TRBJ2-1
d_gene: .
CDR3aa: ASSASVSEQF

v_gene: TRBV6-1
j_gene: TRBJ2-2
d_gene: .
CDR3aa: ASSGQGAGELF

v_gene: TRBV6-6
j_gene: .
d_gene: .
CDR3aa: ASSYRRTGVPQY

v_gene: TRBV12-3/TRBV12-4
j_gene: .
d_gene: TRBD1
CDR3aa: ASSFLLTTGQGVYNEQY

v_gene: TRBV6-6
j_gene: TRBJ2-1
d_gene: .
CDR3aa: ASSYWRRPYNEQF

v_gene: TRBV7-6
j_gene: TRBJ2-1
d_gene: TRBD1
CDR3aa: ASSLASDRGDEQF

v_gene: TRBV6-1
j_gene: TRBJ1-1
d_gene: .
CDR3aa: ASSRVSNTEAF

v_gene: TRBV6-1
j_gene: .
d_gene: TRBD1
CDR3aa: ASSEYLGQGQEQY

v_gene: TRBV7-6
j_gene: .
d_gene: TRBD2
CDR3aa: ASSLAGTSGSLAQY

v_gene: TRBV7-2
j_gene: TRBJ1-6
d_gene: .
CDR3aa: ASSFKGSDSPLH

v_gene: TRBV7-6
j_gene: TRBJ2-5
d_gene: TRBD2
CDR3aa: ASSTRSSGGQETQY

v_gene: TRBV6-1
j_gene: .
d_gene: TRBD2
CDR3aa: ASSTGTSGRATYEQY

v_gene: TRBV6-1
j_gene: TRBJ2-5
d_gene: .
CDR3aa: ASTLYSGRGEQY

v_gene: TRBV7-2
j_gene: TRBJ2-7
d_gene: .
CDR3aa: ASRRAYEQY

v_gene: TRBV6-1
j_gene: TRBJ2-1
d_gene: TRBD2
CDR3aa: ASSEKIREGGNEQF

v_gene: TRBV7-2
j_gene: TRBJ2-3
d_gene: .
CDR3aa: ASSSRDPAYPY

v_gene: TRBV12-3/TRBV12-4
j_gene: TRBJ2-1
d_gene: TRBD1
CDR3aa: ASSFRTGGPEQF

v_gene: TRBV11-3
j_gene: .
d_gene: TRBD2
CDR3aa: ASSRTGLAQY

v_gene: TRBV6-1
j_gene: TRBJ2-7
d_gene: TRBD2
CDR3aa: ASRGGLAILPEQY

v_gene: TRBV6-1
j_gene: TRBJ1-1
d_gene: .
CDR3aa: ASSLAEVVTEAF